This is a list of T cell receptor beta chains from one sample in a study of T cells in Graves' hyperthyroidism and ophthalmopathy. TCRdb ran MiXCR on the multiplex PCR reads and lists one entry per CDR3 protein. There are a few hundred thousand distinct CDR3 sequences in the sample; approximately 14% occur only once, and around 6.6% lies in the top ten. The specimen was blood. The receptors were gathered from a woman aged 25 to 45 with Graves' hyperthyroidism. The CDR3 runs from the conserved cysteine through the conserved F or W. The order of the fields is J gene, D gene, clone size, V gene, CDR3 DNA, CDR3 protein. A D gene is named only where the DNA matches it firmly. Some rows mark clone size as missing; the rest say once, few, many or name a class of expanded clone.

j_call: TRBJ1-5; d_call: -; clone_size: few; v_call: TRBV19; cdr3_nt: TGTGCCAGTAGTGCCTCGGTTAAGGGCAATCAGCCCCAGCATTTT; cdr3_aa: CASSASVKGNQPQHF
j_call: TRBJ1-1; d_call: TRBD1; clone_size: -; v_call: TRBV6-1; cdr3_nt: TGTGCCAGCAGTGAATCAGACAGGGCGGTACTGAACACTGAAGCTTTCTTT; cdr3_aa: CASSESDRAVLNTEAFF
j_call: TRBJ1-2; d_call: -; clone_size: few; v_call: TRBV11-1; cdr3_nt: TGTGCCAGCAGTTCCCAGGGGTTTAACTATGGCTACACCTTC; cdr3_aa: CASSSQGFNYGYTF
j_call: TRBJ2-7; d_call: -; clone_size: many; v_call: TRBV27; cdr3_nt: TGTGCCAGCAGTTTATCCGGTTACTCCTACGAGCAGTACTTC; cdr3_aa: CASSLSGYSYEQYF
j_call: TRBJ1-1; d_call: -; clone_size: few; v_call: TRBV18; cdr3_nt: TGTGCCAGCTCACCCGGCCAGGACATGAACACTGAAGCTTTCTTT; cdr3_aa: CASSPGQDMNTEAFF
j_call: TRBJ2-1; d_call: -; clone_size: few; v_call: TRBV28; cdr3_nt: TGTGCCAGCAGACCCGCAGGGGCTCCGTATGAGCAGTTCTTC; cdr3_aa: CASRPAGAPYEQFF
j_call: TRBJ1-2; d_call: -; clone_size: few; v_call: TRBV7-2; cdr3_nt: TGTGCCAGCAGCTTAGTCAGTAACTATGGCTACACCTTC; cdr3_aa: CASSLVSNYGYTF
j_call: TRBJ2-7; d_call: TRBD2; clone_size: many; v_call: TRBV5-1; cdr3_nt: TGCGCCAGTACCCCGGCTAGCGGGTTCTACGAGCAGTACTTC; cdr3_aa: CASTPASGFYEQYF
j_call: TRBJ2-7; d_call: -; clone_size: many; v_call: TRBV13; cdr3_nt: TGTGCCAGCAGCAAAGATTACGAGCAGTACTTC; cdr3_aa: CASSKDYEQYF
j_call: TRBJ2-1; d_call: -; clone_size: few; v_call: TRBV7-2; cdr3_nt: TGTGCCAGCAGCGGCGGCAGGCCTATGGCTGCGGGCTCCTACAATGAGCAGTTCTTC; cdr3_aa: CASSGGRPMAAGSYNEQFF
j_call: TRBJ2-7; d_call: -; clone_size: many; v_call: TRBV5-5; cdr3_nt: TGTGCCAGCAGCTTCCGGGGAGTCGAGCAGTACTTC; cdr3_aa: CASSFRGVEQYF
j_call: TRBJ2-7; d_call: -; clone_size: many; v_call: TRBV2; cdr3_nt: TGTGCCAGCAGTGCCCCCTACGAGCAGTACTTC; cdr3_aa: CASSAPYEQYF
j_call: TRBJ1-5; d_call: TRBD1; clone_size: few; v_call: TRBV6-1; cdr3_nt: TGTGCCAGCAGATCCGGGACAGGGGGTCTGCGATATAGCAATCAGCCCCAGCATTTT; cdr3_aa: CASRSGTGGLRYSNQPQHF
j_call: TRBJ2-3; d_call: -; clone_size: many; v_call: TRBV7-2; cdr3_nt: TGTGCCAGCAGCCGGGACCGAGTCCGCACAGATACGCAGTATTTT; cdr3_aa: CASSRDRVRTDTQYF
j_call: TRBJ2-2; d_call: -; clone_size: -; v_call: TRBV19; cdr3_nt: TGTGCCAGTAGTGTCAACCTAGGGGCCGGGGAGCTGTTTTTT; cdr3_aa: CASSVNLGAGELFF
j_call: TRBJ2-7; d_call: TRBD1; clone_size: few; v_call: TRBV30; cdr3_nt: TGTGCCCACACAGGGGGCGCTTCCTACGAGCAGTACTTC; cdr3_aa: CAHTGGASYEQYF
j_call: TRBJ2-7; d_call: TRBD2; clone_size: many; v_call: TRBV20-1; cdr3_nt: TGCAGTGCTTCTAAACTAGCGGGAGGACGCTACGAGCAGTACTTC; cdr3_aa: CSASKLAGGRYEQYF
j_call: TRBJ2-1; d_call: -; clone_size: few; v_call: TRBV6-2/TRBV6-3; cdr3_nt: TGTGCCAGCAGTGTTTACTCAGGGGGGTACAATGAGCAGTTCTTC; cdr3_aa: CASSVYSGGYNEQFF
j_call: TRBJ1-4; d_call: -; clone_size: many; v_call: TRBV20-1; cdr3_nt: TGCAGTGCTACGTCAGGGGATGAAAAACTGTTTTTT; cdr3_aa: CSATSGDEKLFF
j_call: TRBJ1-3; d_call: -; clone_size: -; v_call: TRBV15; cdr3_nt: TGTGCCACCAGCAGAGTATACCCGAATTCCCGAAGCTCTGGAAACACCATATATTTT; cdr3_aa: CATSRVYPNSRSSGNTIYF
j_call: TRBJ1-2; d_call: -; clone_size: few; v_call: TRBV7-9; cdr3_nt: TGTGCCAGCAGTCAACAATCAGGGTCCTATGGCTACACCTTC; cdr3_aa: CASSQQSGSYGYTF
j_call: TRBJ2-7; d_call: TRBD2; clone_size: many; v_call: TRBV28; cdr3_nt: TGTGCCAGCAGTCCATCCGGGACTAGCTCCTACGAGCAGTACTTC; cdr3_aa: CASSPSGTSSYEQYF
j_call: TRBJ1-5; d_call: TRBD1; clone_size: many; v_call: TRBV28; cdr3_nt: TGTGCCAGCAGTCCAATCAGGGGGTATCAGCCCCAGCATTTT; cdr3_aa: CASSPIRGYQPQHF
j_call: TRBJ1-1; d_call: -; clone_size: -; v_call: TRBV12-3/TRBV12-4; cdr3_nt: TGTGCCAGCAGTTTATACGGAGATGAAGCTTTCTTT; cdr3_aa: CASSLYGDEAFF
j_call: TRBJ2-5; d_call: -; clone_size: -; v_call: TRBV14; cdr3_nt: TGTGCCAGCAGCCAAGCCCTCGGGTGGGTGGAGACCCAGTACTTC; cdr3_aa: CASSQALGWVETQYF
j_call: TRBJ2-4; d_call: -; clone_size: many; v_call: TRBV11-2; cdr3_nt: TGTGCCAGCAGCCACGACCGCAGTAACATTCAGTACTTC; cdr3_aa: CASSHDRSNIQYF
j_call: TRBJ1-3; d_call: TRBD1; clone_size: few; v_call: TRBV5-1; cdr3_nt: TGCGCCAGCAGCCTGCAACAGGGGAATGCTGGAAACACCATATATTTT; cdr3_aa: CASSLQQGNAGNTIYF
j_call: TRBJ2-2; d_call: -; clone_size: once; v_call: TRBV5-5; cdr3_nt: TGTGCCAGCAGCTTGGACGGGGAGCTGTTTTTT; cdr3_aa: CASSLDGELFF
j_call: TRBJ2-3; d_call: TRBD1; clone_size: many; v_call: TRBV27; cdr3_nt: TGTGCCAGCAGTCCTCCGACAGGGGGCGTAGATACGCAGTATTTT; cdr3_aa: CASSPPTGGVDTQYF
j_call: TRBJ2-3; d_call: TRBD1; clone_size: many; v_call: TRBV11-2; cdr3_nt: TGTGCCAGCAGCTTCGGGCAGGGGGCAGATACGCAGTATTTT; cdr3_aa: CASSFGQGADTQYF
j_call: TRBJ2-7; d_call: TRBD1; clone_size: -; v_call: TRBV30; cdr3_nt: TGTGCCTGGAGTGTAGGTCAGGGGGTTAACTACGAGCAGTACTTC; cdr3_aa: CAWSVGQGVNYEQYF
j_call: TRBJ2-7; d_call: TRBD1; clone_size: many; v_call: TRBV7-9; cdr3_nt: TGTGCCAGCAGCTACCGGGACAGGGGACCCTACGAGCAGTACTTC; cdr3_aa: CASSYRDRGPYEQYF
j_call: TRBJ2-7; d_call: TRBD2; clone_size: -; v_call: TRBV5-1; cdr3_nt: TGCGCCAGCAGCCAACCGGGGGGTACACGCGAGCAGTACTTC; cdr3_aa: CASSQPGGTREQYF
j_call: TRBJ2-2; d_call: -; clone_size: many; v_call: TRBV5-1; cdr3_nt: TGCGCCAGCAGCGGACGTTTGAGCTCGGGGGAGCTGTTTTTT; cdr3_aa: CASSGRLSSGELFF
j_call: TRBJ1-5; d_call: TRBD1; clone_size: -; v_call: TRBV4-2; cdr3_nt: TGTGCCAGCAGCCTCACAGGGGTCAATAATCAGCCCCAGCATTTT; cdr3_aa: CASSLTGVNNQPQHF
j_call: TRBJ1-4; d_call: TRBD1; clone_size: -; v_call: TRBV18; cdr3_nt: TGTGCCAGCTCACCCACAAACAGGGGAAGCTCGAATGAAAAACTGTTTTTT; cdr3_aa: CASSPTNRGSSNEKLFF
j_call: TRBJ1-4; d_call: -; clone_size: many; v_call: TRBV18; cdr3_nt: TGTGCCAGCTCACCTGGGACGGCCGGTAATGAAAAACTGTTTTTT; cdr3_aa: CASSPGTAGNEKLFF
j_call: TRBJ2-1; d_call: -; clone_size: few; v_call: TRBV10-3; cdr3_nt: TGTGCCATCAGTGAGGGATCTCCGGGTCTGTTCTTC; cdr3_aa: CAISEGSPGLFF
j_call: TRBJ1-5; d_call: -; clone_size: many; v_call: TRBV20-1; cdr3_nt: TGCAGTGCTAGAGATAGTCAGGGACGCAACAATCAGCCCCAGCATTTT; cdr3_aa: CSARDSQGRNNQPQHF
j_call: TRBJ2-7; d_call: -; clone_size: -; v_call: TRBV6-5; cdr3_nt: TGTGCCAGCAGTTTTGCAGTTGACTACGAGCGGTACTTC; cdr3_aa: CASSFAVDYERYF
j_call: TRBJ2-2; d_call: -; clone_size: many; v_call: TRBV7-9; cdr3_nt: TGTGCCAGCGATTCCCTGAACACCGGGGAGCTGTTTTTT; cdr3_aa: CASDSLNTGELFF
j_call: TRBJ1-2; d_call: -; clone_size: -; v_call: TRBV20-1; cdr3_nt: TGCAGTGCGAACCCAGCACAGATCTTAGCGGAGACCTTC; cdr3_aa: CSANPAQILAETF
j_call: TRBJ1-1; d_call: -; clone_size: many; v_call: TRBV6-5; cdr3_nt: TGTGCCAGCAGTTACTCGAGACCGTCCACTGAAGCTTTCTTT; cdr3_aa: CASSYSRPSTEAFF
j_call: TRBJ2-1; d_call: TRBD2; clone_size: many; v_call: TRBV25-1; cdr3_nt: TGTGCCAGCAGTGGACGGACTAGCGGGAGGCCCAATTACAATGAGCAGTTCTTC; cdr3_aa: CASSGRTSGRPNYNEQFF